The table lists the clone carrying this T cell receptor (beta chain) with many counts. Its specificity is unknown. The CDR3 is 13 amino acids. V shed 5 bases and J shed 7 bases, with 11 bases lying between them. Germline V gene data show CDR1 as SNHLY and CDR2 as FYNNEI. The sample comes from a study of spatial heterogeneity in lung cancer. Turning to the study itself: The mean occurrence of each unique TCR and UMI combination in raw reads exceeded ten.

TCRdb independently ran MiXCR on the 5' RACE reads; one entry per CDR3 protein. The table lists some 54,000 distinct CDR3 sequences, 7.4% of them singletons. Time point reported: blood at routine non-recurrence follow-up after resection. Unsorted whole RNA samples from tumor, nontumor lung or frozen PBMC were sequenced. Study-wide results and limits: Blood showed ubiquitous tumor TCRs more often at resection than at routine follow-up.

Material: PBMCs, obtained at follow-up. The rearrangement uses TRBV2 and TRBJ2-2, with TRBD1 as a possible D gene (6 bases). This clonotype originated in a female donor with early-stage non-small cell lung cancer. CDR3: CASSSTGFGELFF. As DNA, the CDR3 is TGTGCCAGCAGTTCAACAGGGTTCGGGGAGCTGTTTTTT.